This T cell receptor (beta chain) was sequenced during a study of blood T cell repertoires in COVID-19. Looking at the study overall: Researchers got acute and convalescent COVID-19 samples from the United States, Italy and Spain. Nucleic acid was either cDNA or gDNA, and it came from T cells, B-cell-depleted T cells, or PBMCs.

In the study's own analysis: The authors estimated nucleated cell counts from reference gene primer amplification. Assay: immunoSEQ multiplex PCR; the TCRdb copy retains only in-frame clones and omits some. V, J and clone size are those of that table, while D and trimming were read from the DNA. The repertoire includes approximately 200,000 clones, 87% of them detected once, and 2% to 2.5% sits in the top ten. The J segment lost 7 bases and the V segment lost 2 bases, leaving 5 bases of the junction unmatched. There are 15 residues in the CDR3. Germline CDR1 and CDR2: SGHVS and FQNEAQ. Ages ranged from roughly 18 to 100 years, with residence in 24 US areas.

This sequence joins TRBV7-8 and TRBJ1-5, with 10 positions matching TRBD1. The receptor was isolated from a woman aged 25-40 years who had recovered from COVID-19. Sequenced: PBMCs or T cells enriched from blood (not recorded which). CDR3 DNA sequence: TGTGCCAGCAGCTTAAGACAGGGGGCAGGACAGCCCCAGCATTTT. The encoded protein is CASSLRQGAGQPQHF.